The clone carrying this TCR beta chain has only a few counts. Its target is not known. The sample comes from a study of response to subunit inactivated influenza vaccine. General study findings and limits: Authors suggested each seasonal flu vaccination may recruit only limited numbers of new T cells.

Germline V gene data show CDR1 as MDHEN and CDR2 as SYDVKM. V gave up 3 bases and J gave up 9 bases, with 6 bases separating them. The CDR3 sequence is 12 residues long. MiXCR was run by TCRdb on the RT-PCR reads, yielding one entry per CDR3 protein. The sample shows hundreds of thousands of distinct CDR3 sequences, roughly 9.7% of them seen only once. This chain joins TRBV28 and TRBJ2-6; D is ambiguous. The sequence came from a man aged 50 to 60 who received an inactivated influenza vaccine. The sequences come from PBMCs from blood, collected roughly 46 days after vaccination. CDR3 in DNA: TGTGCCAGCAGTTTCTTCGGCAACGTCCTGACTTTC. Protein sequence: CASSFFGNVLTF. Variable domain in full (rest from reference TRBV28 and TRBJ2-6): DVKVTQSSRYLVKRTGEKVFLECVQDMDHENMFWYRQDPGLGLRLIYFSYDVKMKEKGDIPEGYSVSREKKERFSLILESASTNQTSMYLCASSFFGNVLTFGAGSRLTVL.